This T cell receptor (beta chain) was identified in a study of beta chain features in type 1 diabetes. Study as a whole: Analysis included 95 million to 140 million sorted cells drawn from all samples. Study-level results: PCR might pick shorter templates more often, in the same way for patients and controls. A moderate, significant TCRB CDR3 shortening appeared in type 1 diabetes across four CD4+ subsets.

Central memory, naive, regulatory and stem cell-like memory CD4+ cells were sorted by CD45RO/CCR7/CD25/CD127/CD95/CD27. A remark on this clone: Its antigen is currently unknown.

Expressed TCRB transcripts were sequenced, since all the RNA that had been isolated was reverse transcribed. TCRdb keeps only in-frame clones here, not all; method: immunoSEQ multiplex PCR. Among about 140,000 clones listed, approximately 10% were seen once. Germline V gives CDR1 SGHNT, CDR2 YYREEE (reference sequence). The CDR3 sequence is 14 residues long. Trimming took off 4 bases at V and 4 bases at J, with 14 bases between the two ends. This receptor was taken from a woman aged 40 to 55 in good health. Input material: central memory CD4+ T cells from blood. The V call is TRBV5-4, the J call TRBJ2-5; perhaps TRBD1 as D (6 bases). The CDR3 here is CASSAGQLGETQYF. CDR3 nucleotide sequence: TGTGCCAGCAGCGCCGGACAGTTGGGAGAGACCCAGTACTTC. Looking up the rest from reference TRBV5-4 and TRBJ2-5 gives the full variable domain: ETGVTQSPTHLIKTRGQQVTLRCSSQSGHNTVSWYQQALGQGPQFIFQYYREEENGRGNFPPRFSGLQFPNYSSELNVNALELDDSALYLCASSAGQLGETQYFGPGTRLLVL.